This TCR beta chain was profiled in a study of T cells in Graves' hyperthyroidism and ophthalmopathy. The CDR3 regions of TCR beta were amplified from RNA transcripts. First-round RT-PCR targeting the TCR CDR3 was performed with the HTBI primer set. Each CDR3 protein is one row after TCRdb ran MiXCR on the multiplex PCR reads. Of hundreds of thousands of distinct CDR3 sequences in the sample, about 45% were seen once. Trimming left V 6 bases short and J 4 bases short, with 15 bases between. Germline V gives CDR1 SEHNR, CDR2 FQNEAQ (reference sequence). CDR3 size: 14 residues. The chain recombines TRBV7-9 with TRBJ1-2; D remains ambiguous. Sequencing was done on a sample of peripheral blood or thyroid tissue (not recorded which). The sequence was collected from an adult man with Graves' disease, either hyperthyroidism or ophthalmopathy (not recorded which). CDR3 loop: CASRPKGGSYGYTF. The CDR3 region has the DNA TGTGCCAGCAGGCCTAAGGGCGGATCCTATGGCTACACCTTC.